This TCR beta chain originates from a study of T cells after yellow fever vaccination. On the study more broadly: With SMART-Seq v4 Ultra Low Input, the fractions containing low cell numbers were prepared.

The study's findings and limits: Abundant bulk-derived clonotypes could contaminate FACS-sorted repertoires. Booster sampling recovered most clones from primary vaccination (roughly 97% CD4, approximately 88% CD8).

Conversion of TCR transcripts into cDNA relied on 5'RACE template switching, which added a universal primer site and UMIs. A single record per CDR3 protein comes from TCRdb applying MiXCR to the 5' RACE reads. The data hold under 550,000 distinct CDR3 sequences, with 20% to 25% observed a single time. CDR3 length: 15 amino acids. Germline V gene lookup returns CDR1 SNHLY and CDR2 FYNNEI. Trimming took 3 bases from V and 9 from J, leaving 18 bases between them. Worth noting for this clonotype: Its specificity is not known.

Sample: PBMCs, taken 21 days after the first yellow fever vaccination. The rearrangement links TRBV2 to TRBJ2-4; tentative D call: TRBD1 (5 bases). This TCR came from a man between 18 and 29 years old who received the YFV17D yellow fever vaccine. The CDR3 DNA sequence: TGTGCCAGCAGTGATTTGGGGCTATACTCCAGCATTCAGTACTTC. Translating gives CASSDLGLYSSIQYF.